This T cell receptor (beta chain) came from a study of blood T cell repertoires in COVID-19. CDR3 length: 13 residues. With V trimmed by 5 bases and J by 6 bases, 4 bases remained unmatched. Germline assignment: CDR1 SGHTA and CDR2 FQGTGA. Generated by immunoSEQ multiplex PCR, the TCRdb table keeps only in-frame clones and is missing some. The table records 150,000 to 200,000 clones, roughly three quarters of them present only once. This clonotype was sampled from a man aged 55 to 70 with active or convalescent COVID-19. Material for sequencing was peripheral blood. V usage is TRBV7-3 and J usage is TRBJ2-7; TRBD1 matches at 10 bases. CDR3 nucleotides: TGTGCCAGCAGCCAGGGGGACAGGGGCGAGCAGTACTTC. Residues: CASSQGDRGEQYF. Variable domain in full (rest from reference TRBV7-3 and TRBJ2-7): GAGVSQTPSNKVTEKGKYVELRCDPISGHTALYWYRQSLGQGPEFLIYFQGTGAADDSGLPNDRFFAVRPEGSVSTLKIQRTERGDSAVYLCASSQGDRGEQYFGPGTRLTVT.